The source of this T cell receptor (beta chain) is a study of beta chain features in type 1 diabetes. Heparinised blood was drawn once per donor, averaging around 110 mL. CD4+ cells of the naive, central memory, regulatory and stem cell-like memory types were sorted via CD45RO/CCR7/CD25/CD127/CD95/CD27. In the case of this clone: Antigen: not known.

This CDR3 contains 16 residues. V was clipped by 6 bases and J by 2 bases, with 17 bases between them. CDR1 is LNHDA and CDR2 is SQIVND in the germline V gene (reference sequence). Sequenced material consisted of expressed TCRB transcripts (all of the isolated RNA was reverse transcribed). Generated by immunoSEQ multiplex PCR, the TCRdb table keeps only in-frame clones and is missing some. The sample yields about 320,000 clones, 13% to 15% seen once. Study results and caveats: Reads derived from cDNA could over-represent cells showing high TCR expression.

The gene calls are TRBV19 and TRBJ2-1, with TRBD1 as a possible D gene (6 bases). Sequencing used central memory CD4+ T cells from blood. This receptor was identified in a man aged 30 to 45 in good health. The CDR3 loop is CASSSVGTRTYNEQFF. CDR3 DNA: TGTGCCAGTAGCAGCGTGGGGACACGGACCTACAATGAGCAGTTCTTC.